This T cell receptor beta chain was captured in a study of human T cells and chemical hapten exposure. Study as a whole: All through the approximately 23-week study, the scalp of each patient received diphenylcyclopropenone doses weekly.

This clonotype has just a few counts. Its antigen remains unidentified. Time point noted: patch test 3, about 24 weeks after DPC sensitization. Treatment reported: therapeutic diphenylcyclopropenone sensitization with weekly scalp DPC. Broader study findings: More PT1 expanded TCRs went with higher patch test scores. Sensitizing with DPC caused no change in TCRs above 1 in 1000 frequency.

Individual cDNA molecules in this library carried unique molecular identifiers. TCRdb processed the RACE reads anew with MiXCR; each CDR3 protein has one entry. The table shows 70,000 to 90,000 distinct CDR3 sequences, with 10% to 13% occurring only once. The CDR3 consists of 14 residues. J lost 7 bases, V lost 5 bases, and 7 bases had no gene match. Per the germline V gene, CDR1 is MDHEN and CDR2 is SYDVKM. Material: whole blood, obtained in connection with sensitization to the hapten diphenylcyclopropenone (DPC). This sequence was found in a woman aged 50 to 60 with alopecia areata. Some clones in this sample may be carry-over from other donors' samples. The chain links TRBV28 to TRBJ2-1, with 8 bases that match TRBD2. CDR3 loop: CASSLREGTNEQFF. CDR3 in DNA: TGTGCCAGCAGTCTTCGGGAGGGGACGAATGAGCAGTTCTTC. The whole variable domain, filled in from reference TRBV28 and TRBJ2-1, reads DVKVTQSSRYLVKRTGEKVFLECVQDMDHENMFWYRQDPGLGLRLIYFSYDVKMKEKGDIPEGYSVSREKKERFSLILESASTNQTSMYLCASSLREGTNEQFFGPGTRLTVL.